Listed here are 10 T cell receptor beta chains from one sample, sequenced in a study of CD8+CD57+ T cells in acquired aplastic anemia (dated by TCRdb to 2017 to 2018). TCRdb shows the sequencer as Illumina HiSeq 2000. TCR beta VDJ combination and CDR3 sequence profiling used genomic DNA as the template. TCRdb reran the public reads through fastp at Q25 and MiXCR, keeping productive beta chains. Every entry covers one CDR3 protein and lists the most common genes and DNA from its rows. In all, the sample holds hundreds of thousands of distinct CDR3 sequences, and about 70% of those were seen once. The top ten hold 4% of the sample. The sequenced material came from sorted CD4+, CD8+, or CD8+CD57+ T cells (not recorded which) from PBMCs. The receptors stem from a human donor in good health, serving as a control.

Only one count was recorded for this clonotype. Compared with germline, one end of the junction differs, possibly owing to a read error. The genes are TRBV7-7 and TRBJ2-1, with 10 bases matching TRBD2. The CDR3 length is 11 residues. Germline CDR1 and CDR2: SSHAT and FNYEAQ (reference sequence). CDR3 protein: CAKPAGGRAVF. DNA for the CDR3: TGTGCCAAGCCAGCGGGGGGGCGGGCGGTCTTC.

As to this clonotype: This clone may be a read error of a much larger clone one base away. The chain has TRBV9 and TRBJ2-2; D is possibly TRBD1 or TRBD2 (6 bases each). This CDR3 contains 16 residues. Germline V lookup: CDR1 SGDLS, CDR2 YYNGEE. CDR3 nucleotides: TGTGCCAGCAGTGTGAGGGGGGACTTGAACACCGGGGGGCTGTTTTTT. Its protein product is CASSVRGDLNTGGLFF.

This rearrangement joins TRBV5-5 to TRBJ2-3; 8 positions agree with TRBD2. V lost 4 bases to trimming and J lost 1 base; unmatched junction nucleotides: 11. Germline CDR1 SGHKS, CDR2 YYEKEE (reference sequence). The CDR3 loop spans 17 amino acids. Written as DNA, the CDR3 is TGTGCCAGCAGCGGCGCGGGGACTAGGGCGCGCACAGATACGCAGTATTTT. It is translated as CASSGAGTRARTDTQYF.

This chain links TRBV9 with TRBJ1-3; D might be TRBD1 (5 bases). The V gene's germline CDR1 is SGDLS and CDR2 YYNGEE. There are 14 residues in the CDR3. The V and J ends lost 3 bases and 13 bases respectively, with 20 bases between them. CDR3 sequence (DNA): TGTGCCAGCAGCGGCGGGGGAGCGCGACACGAGATATATTTT. This encodes CASSGGGARHEIYF.

This clonotype appeared many times. The chain employs TRBV20-1 and TRBJ1-1, with D perhaps TRBD1 (5 bases). CDR1 and CDR2 (germline): DFQATT, SNEGSKA (reference sequence). Trimming left V 2 bases short and J 4 bases short, with 11 bases between. This CDR3 region has 13 residues. The CDR3 sequence is CSARKFGATEAFF. The CDR3 DNA is TGCAGTGCTAGAAAGTTTGGGGCCACTGAAGCTTTCTTT.

This clonotype was seen once. The chain couples TRBV5-1 to TRBJ1-1; weak D call: TRBD1 (5 bases). Per germline, CDR1 SGHRS and CDR2 YFSETQ. CDR3 length equals 13 residues. V was pared by 1 base and J by 10 bases, with 14 bases between. This CDR3 reads CASSLQGELGAFF. CDR3 sequence (DNA): TGCGCCAGCAGCTTGCAAGGGGAACTTGGAGCTTTCTTT.

This clonotype was detected many times. The chain recombines TRBV5-6 with TRBJ2-5; 7 bases fit TRBD2. Germline CDR1 is SGHDT and CDR2 is YYEEEE. The CDR3 extends over 15 amino acids. J gave up 5 bases and V 4 bases, and 11 bases lay outside the gene matches. The CDR3 DNA reads TGTGCCAGCAGCACGGGATTCGGGGGGTGGGAGACCCAGTACTTC. Translated, it gives CASSTGFGGWETQYF.

The table lists this clonotype with a few counts. This chain joins TRBV6-2 or TRBV6-3 and TRBJ2-2; 11 nucleotides match TRBD1. The CDR3 loop spans 15 amino acids. With V trimmed by 7 bases and J by 5 bases, 6 bases remained unmatched. Germline assignment: CDR1 MNHEY and CDR2 SVGEGT. The DNA of the CDR3 is TGTGCCAGCAATTTGGACAGGGGGCTTACCGGGGAGCTGTTTTTT. It encodes CASNLDRGLTGELFF.

The chain uses TRBV9 and TRBJ2-2; 8 nucleotides align to TRBD1. V shed 4 bases and J 3 bases; nucleotides not matched to a gene: 8. This CDR3 comprises 16 residues. Looked up from germline, CDR1 is SGDLS and CDR2 is YYNGEE. The CDR3 nucleotides are TGTGCCAGCAGCCAAGGGACAGGCGGCGACACCGGGGAGCTGTTTTTT. It specifies CASSQGTGGDTGELFF. Looking up the rest from reference TRBV9 and TRBJ2-2 gives the full variable domain: DSGVTQTPKHLITATGQRVTLRCSPRSGDLSVYWYQQSLDQGLQFLIQYYNGEERAKGNILERFSAQQFPDLHSELNLSSLELGDSALYFCASSQGTGGDTGELFFGEGSRLTVL.

The genes are TRBV12-3 or TRBV12-4 and TRBJ2-3, with 8 bases lining up with TRBD1. The CDR3 has 15 residues. V lost 1 base and J lost 2; bases outside the gene matches: 2. CDR3 bases: TGTGCCAGCAGTTTAGGGACAGGGTTCACAGATACGCAGTATTTT. It encodes CASSLGTGFTDTQYF.